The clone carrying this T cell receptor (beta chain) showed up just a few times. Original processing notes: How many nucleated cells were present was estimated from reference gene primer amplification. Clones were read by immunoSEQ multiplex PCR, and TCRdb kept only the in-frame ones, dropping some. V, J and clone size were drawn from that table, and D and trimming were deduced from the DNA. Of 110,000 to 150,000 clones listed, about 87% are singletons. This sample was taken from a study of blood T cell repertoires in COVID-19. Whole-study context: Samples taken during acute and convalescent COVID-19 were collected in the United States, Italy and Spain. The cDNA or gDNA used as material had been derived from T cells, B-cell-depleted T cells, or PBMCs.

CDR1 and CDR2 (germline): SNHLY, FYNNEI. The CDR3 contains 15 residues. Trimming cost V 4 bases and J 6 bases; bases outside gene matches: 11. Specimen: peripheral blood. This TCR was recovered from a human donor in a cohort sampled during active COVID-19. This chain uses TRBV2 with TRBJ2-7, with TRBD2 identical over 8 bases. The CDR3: CASSGGWIAGSEQYF. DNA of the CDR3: TGTGCCAGCAGTGGAGGGTGGATAGCGGGATCCGAGCAGTACTTC.